This T cell receptor (beta chain) appears in the sequencing data of a study of shared clonotypes between healthy human individuals. Study results and caveats: The donor pool, a small one, limited the genetic and exposure-history diversity represented. Naive subsets tended to show greater estimated richness than memory subsets.

The CDR3 contains 15 residues. Trimming cost V 6 bases and J 5 bases; bases outside gene matches: 9. The germline gives CDR1 MNHEY, CDR2 SMNVEV (reference sequence). A word on this clone: Its specificity is not known.

Donors comprised only Caucasian adults living in Nashville, Tennessee. Source study methods: Without quality scores, immunoSEQ junctional reads could not be filtered like full-length reads. Sequenced by immunoSEQ multiplex PCR; TCRdb stores in-frame clones only, minus some. The DNA gave D and trimming, while V, J and clone size come from that table. The sample shows approximately 720,000 clones, more than 70% of them seen only once. The source of this sequence is a woman under 40 in good health. Sequenced sample: memory CD4+ T cells sorted from blood. Indicated subset: CD45RA-negative fraction. The chain carries TRBV27 and TRBJ2-1; 8 bases line up with TRBD1. In DNA form, the CDR3 reads TGTGCCAGCAGCCGCCGACAGGGGTTCGACAATGAGCAGTTCTTC. Its protein product is CASSRRQGFDNEQFF.